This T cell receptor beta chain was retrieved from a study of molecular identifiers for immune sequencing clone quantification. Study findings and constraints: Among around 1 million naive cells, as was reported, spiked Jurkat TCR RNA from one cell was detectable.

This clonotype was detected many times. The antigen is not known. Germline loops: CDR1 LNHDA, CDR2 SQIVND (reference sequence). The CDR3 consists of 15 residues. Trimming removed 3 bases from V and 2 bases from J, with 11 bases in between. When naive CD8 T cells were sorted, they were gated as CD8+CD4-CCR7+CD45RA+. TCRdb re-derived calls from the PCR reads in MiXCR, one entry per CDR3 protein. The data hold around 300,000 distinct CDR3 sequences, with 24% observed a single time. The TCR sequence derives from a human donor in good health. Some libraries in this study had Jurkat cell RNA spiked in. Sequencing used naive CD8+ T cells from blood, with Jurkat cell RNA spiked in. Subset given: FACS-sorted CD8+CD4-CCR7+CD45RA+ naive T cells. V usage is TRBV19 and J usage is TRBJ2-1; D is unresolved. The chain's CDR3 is CASSMWDATYNEQFF. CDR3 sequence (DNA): TGTGCCAGTAGTATGTGGGATGCGACCTACAATGAGCAGTTCTTC.